This T cell receptor (beta chain) was obtained from a study of neurological immune-mediated disorders. This clonotype was picked up many times. TCRdb ran MiXCR on the 5' RACE reads and lists one entry per CDR3 protein. The repertoire includes roughly 90,000 distinct CDR3 sequences, 3.5% of them detected once, and around 3.1% sits in the top ten. CDR1 and CDR2 from the germline V gene are DFQATT and SNEGSKA (reference sequence). This CDR3 has 13 amino acids. V lost 7 bases to trimming and J lost 3 bases, with 13 bases between them. The chain recombines TRBV20-1 with TRBJ1-5, with a possible D match to TRBD1 (5 bases). This TCR was sampled from a woman aged 50 to 60 with multiple sclerosis. Material: PBMCs. The CDR3 bases are TGCAGTGTTACTCAGGGACCCAATCAGCCCCAGCATTTT. It yields the protein CSVTQGPNQPQHF.